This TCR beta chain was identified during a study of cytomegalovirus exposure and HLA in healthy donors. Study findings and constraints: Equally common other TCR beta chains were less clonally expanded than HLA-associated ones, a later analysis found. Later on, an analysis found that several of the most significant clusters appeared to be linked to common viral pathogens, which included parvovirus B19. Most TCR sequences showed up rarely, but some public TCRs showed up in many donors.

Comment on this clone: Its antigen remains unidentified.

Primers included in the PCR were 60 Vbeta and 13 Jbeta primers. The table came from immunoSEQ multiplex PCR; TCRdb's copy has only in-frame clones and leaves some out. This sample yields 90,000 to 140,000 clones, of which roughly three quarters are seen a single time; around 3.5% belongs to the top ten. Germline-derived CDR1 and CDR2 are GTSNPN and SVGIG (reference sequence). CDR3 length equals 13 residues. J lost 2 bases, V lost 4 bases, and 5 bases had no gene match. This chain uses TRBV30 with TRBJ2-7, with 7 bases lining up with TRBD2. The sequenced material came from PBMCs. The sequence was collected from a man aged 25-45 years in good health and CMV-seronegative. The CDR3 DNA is TGTGCCTGGACTCGCGGGAGCCCCTACGAGCAGTACTTC. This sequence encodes CAWTRGSPYEQYF.